This entry lists 5 T cell receptor beta chains sequenced from one sample in a study of blood T cell repertoires in COVID-19 (dated by TCRdb to 2020 to 2021). Library generation was performed with the immunoSEQ multiplex PCR assay. The table comes from immuneACCESS by way of TCRdb, which keeps in-frame sequences with V and J called. Part of the clones is missing from these tables; in studies checked, under half for an unresolved V gene and the rest for unknown reasons. This sample lists hundreds of thousands of clones; roughly 80% were detected once. Together, the top ten hold approximately 4.3% of the sample. Sequencing input: PBMCs or T cells enriched from blood (not recorded which). Receptor source: a man under 40 with acute COVID-19.

This sequence joins TRBV15 and TRBJ2-5; D gene unclear. The CDR3 loop spans 13 amino acids. Germline CDR1 reads LNHNV; CDR2 reads YYDKDF (reference sequence). V lost 1 base to trimming and J lost 4 bases, with 7 bases between them. CDR3 bases: TGTGCCACCAGCAGAGGACCGGGAGAGACCCAGTACTTC. Its protein is CATSRGPGETQYF. Supplemented by reference TRBV15 and TRBJ2-5, the full variable domain reads DAMVIQNPRYQVTQFGKPVTLSCSQTLNHNVMYWYQQKSSQAPKLLFHYYDKDFNNEADTPDNFQSRRPNTSFCFLDIRSPGLGDTAMYLCATSRGPGETQYFGPGTRLLVL.

V gene TRBV3-1 (or the pseudogene TRBV3-2) combines with J gene TRBJ1-2, with TRBD1 as a possible D gene (5 bases). V lost 2 bases to trimming and J lost 8 bases, with 12 bases between them. Germline assignment: CDR1 LGHDT and CDR2 YNNKEL (reference sequence). CDR3 size: 13 residues. The CDR3 is CASSQHDSEGYTF. Here the CDR3 DNA reads TGTGCCAGCAGCCAACACGACAGTGAAGGCTACACCTTC.

J is TRBJ2-1 and V is TRBV5-5, with 7 positions matching TRBD2. J lost 5 bases, V lost 4 bases, and 6 bases had no gene match. Germline V lookup: CDR1 SGHKS, CDR2 YYEKEE (reference sequence). There are 14 residues in the CDR3. This chain's CDR3 is CASSPPRGDNEQFF. For the CDR3, the DNA is TGTGCCAGCAGCCCACCCCGGGGGGACAATGAGCAGTTCTTC. The whole variable domain, remainder taken from reference TRBV5-5 and TRBJ2-1, is DAGVTQSPTHLIKTRGQQVTLRCSPISGHKSVSWYQQVLGQGPQFIFQYYEKEERGRGNFPDRFSARQFPNYSSELNVNALLLGDSALYLCASSPPRGDNEQFFGPGTRLTVL.

The V gene is TRBV11-2, the J gene TRBJ2-3, with 10 bases lining up with TRBD1. Germline values: CDR1 SGHAT, CDR2 FQNNGV. This CDR3 comprises 15 residues. Losses at the gene ends were 5 bases for V and 6 bases for J; bases not matched to a gene: 8. CDR3 protein: CASSPRTGGVDTQYF. CDR3 bases: TGTGCCAGCAGCCCCCGGACAGGGGGAGTCGATACGCAGTATTTT.

This chain connects TRBV12-5 to TRBJ1-2; maybe TRBD1 (6 bases). The CDR3 extends over 15 amino acids. Germline-derived CDR1 and CDR2 are LGHNT and FRNRAP. Trimming took 2 bases from V and 4 from J, leaving 14 bases between them. The CDR3 sequence is CASGLPTRTAYGYTF. CDR3 bases: TGTGCTAGTGGTTTGCCAACTCGGACAGCCTATGGCTACACCTTC.